Listed here are 23 T cell receptor beta chains from one sample, sequenced in a study of T cell repertoires in cytomegalovirus infection. TCRdb passed the reads through MiXCR, listing each CDR3 protein once. The sample lists 900,000 to 950,000 distinct CDR3 sequences, roughly a third occurring once. No antigen is known for these receptors. The sequences come from cultured CD8+ T cells from PBMCs, collected from culture after CMV antigen stimulation. The receptors originated from a human donor in good health (CMV status not recorded). Some clones in this sample may be carry-over from other donors' samples.

This clonotype has only a few counts. The V and J genes are TRBV7-9 and TRBJ1-1; D gene ambiguous. V lost 1 base, J lost 6 bases, and 15 bases lay in between. This CDR3 is built from 15 residues. Per the germline V gene, CDR1 is SEHNR and CDR2 is FQNEAQ (reference sequence). CDR3 DNA: TGTGCCAGCAGCTTAGGGGAGGGTTTTGGCGCTGAAGCTTTCTTT. It encodes CASSLGEGFGAEAFF.

The CDR3 nucleotides read TGTGCTACCTCGGGGACTAGCGGGGCGAACCTTAGGACCGGGGAGCTGTTTTTT. It is translated as CATSGTSGANLRTGELFF. The genes are TRBV12-5 and TRBJ2-2, with 13 bases that match TRBD2. Trimming cost V 10 bases and J 5 bases; bases outside gene matches: 16. Germline CDR1 is LGHNT and CDR2 is FRNRAP. The CDR3 length is 18 residues.

This chain joins TRBV2 and TRBJ2-7, with a possible D match to TRBD1 (5 bases). Germline lookup yields CDR1 SNHLY and CDR2 FYNNEI. The length of the CDR3 is 15 residues. Trimming stripped 5 bases from V and 0 bases from J, with 14 bases between. In nucleotides, the CDR3 is TGTGCCAGCAGTCCCCGTGGGGCCAACTCCTACGAGCAGTACGTC. Amino acids: CASSPRGANSYEQYV.

This clonotype was detected ten times or more. The rearrangement links TRBV6-1 to TRBJ2-2; D is possibly TRBD2 (6 bases). The CDR3 length is 16 residues. Trimming cost V 3 bases and J 5 bases, with 16 bases left between them. Per the germline V gene, CDR1 is MNHNS and CDR2 is SASEGT. The CDR3 DNA follows: TGTGCCAGCAGTGAGGGGTGGGACTTGCGGACCGGGGAGCTGTTTTTT. As protein: CASSEGWDLRTGELFF.

The chain's CDR3 is CASSPSQDFSTDTQYF. CDR3 nucleotide sequence: TGTGCCAGCAGTCCCAGTCAGGACTTTAGCACAGATACGCAGTATTTT. The J gene is TRBJ2-3, the V gene TRBV7-2; possibly TRBD2 for D (5 bases). Trimming took 6 bases from V and 0 from J, leaving 16 bases between them. CDR3 length: 16 residues. In germline, CDR1 is SGHTA, CDR2 FQGNSA. Drawing the rest from reference TRBV7-2 and TRBJ2-3, the complete variable domain is GAGVSQSPSNKVTEKGKDVELRCDPISGHTALYWYRQSLGQGLEFLIYFQGNSAPDKSGLPSDRFSAERTGGSVSTLTIQRTQQEDSAVYLCASSPSQDFSTDTQYFGPGTRLTVL.

This clonotype turned up a few times. J is TRBJ2-3 and V is TRBV7-6, with 11 bases lining up with TRBD2. Germline loops: CDR1 SGHVS, CDR2 FNYEAQ. The CDR3 loop spans 15 amino acids. The V and J ends lost 5 bases and 3 bases, in that order; junction bases with no gene match: 4. CDR3 protein: CASSISGGVTDTQYF. CDR3 DNA: TGTGCCAGCAGCATTAGCGGGGGGGTGACAGATACGCAGTATTTT.

This chain uses TRBV7-8 with TRBJ2-1; possibly TRBD1 or TRBD2 for D (6 bases each). Germline lookup yields CDR1 SGHVS and CDR2 FQNEAQ. The CDR3 spans 15 residues. V was pared by 3 bases and J by 0 bases, with 9 bases between. CDR3 in amino acids: CASSFRGASYNEQFF. CDR3 DNA: TGTGCCAGCAGCTTTAGGGGGGCCTCCTACAATGAGCAGTTCTTC.

The rearrangement joins TRBV7-9 to TRBJ2-2; D not certain. V was clipped by 6 bases and J by 5 bases, with 7 bases between them. The V gene's germline CDR1 is SEHNR and CDR2 FQNEAQ (reference sequence). The CDR3 covers 12 residues. The CDR3 sequence is CASRYSTGELFF. CDR3 coding DNA: TGTGCCAGCAGATATAGTACCGGGGAGCTGTTTTTT.

There are a few counts of this clonotype. The chain joins TRBV4-1 to TRBJ1-1, with D maybe TRBD1 (5 bases). V lost 0 bases, J lost 6 bases, and 14 bases lay in between. This CDR3 region has 15 residues. The germline CDR1 and CDR2 sequences are MGHRA and YSYEKL. Here the CDR3 reads CASSQDGAPAAEAFF. The CDR3 DNA follows: TGCGCCAGCAGCCAAGATGGGGCACCCGCGGCTGAAGCTTTCTTT.

V usage is TRBV27 and J usage is TRBJ2-1; 10 nucleotides match TRBD2. Losses at the gene ends were 2 bases for V and 7 bases for J; bases not matched to a gene: 5. The CDR3 loop spans 15 amino acids. CDR1 and CDR2 (germline): MNHEY, SMNVEV (reference sequence). Here the CDR3 reads CASSLRAGGENEQFF. As DNA, the CDR3 is TGTGCCAGCAGTTTACGAGCGGGGGGGGAAAATGAGCAGTTCTTC.

This clonotype was counted at least ten times. V usage is TRBV12-3 or TRBV12-4 and J usage is TRBJ1-5, with D unclear. The ends were cut back, 0 bases at V and 7 bases at J, with 19 bases in the middle. CDR3 length equals 17 residues. The CDR3 coding sequence is TGTGCCAGCAGTTTAGCGATTCTTGGGGAGTATCGACAGCCCCAGCATTTT. Its protein product is CASSLAILGEYRQPQHF.

The sample holds a few counts of this clonotype. The V call is TRBV11-2, the J call TRBJ1-1; TRBD1 matches 10 bases. The CDR3 extends over 15 amino acids. CDR1 is SGHAT and CDR2 is FQNNGV in the germline V gene. With 5 bases clipped from V and 4 bases from J, the junction kept 7 bases outside the gene matches. The DNA of the CDR3 is TGTGCCAGCAGCCTCCCTTGGACAGGGGGCACTGAAGCTTTCTTT. Translating it yields CASSLPWTGGTEAFF.

This clonotype has more than one count but fewer than ten. The chain joins TRBV7-9 to TRBJ1-5; the match to TRBD1 covers 10 bases. CDR3 length: 17 amino acids. Germline V gives CDR1 SEHNR, CDR2 FQNEAQ (reference sequence). V lost 5 bases to trimming and J lost 7 bases; unmatched junction nucleotides: 14. CDR3 region: CASSHPGTGEVFQPQHF. The DNA for the CDR3 is TGTGCCAGCAGCCATCCCGGGACAGGGGAAGTATTCCAGCCCCAGCATTTT.

This clonotype showed up just a few times. The chain uses TRBV4-2 and TRBJ2-1, with 7 bases identical to TRBD2. After removal of 1 base from V and 2 bases from J, the junction contained 14 bases not matched to a gene. The CDR3 spans 19 residues. Germline V gene lookup returns CDR1 LGHNA and CDR2 YNFKEQ. CDR3 amino acids: CASSQGGGGAEVTYNEQFF. As DNA, the CDR3 is TGTGCCAGCAGCCAAGGTGGGGGAGGGGCCGAGGTGACCTACAATGAGCAGTTCTTC.

The genes are TRBV19 and TRBJ2-7; D might be TRBD2 (5 bases). Trimming removed 11 bases from V and 4 bases from J, with 24 bases in between. Per the germline V gene, CDR1 is LNHDA and CDR2 is SQIVND (reference sequence). The CDR3 sequence is 15 residues long. CDR3 residues: CASSPGGSEGYEQYF. The CDR3 bases are TGTGCCTCAAGTCCCGGCGGCTCTGAGGGATACGAGCAGTACTTC.

This clonotype was detected only a few times. The V and J genes are TRBV6-5 and TRBJ2-3; possibly TRBD2 for D (5 bases). This CDR3 spans 17 amino acids. Germline CDR1 reads MNHEY; CDR2 reads SVGAGI. The ends were cut back, 0 bases at V and 4 bases at J, with 17 bases in the middle. CDR3 in amino acids: CASSYSSLTRVPDTQYF. In DNA, the CDR3 is TGTGCCAGCAGTTACTCGAGTTTAACTAGGGTACCAGATACGCAGTATTTT.

CDR3 loop: CASSYSPGSSDTQYF. The CDR3 DNA is TGTGCCAGCAGTTACTCACCAGGGAGCTCAGATACGCAGTATTTT. The chain combines TRBV6-5 with TRBJ2-3, with D perhaps given as TRBD1 or TRBD2 (5 bases each). Germline V CDR1 and CDR2: MNHEY, SVGAGI. This CDR3 is 15 amino acids long. The germline V and J ends were trimmed by 0 bases and 4 bases, with 11 bases remaining between them.

This clonotype was found many times. The rearrangement joins TRBV7-9 to TRBJ1-5; TRBD1 might be the D (5 bases). Trimming took off 6 bases at V and 1 base at J, with 10 bases between the two ends. CDR1 is SEHNR, CDR2 FQNEAQ, per germline (reference sequence). The CDR3 consists of 14 residues. CDR3 residues: CASRRDGSNQPQHF. The CDR3, as DNA: TGTGCCAGCAGGCGGGACGGAAGCAATCAGCCCCAGCATTTT.

This clonotype was detected ten times or more. The chain is built from TRBV7-2 and TRBJ2-3, with 11 bases aligning to TRBD2. The CDR3 covers 17 residues. V shed 4 bases, J shed 0 bases, and the junction held 6 bases outside the gene matches. Per the germline V gene, CDR1 is SGHTA and CDR2 is FQGNSA. CDR3 protein: CASSSTTSGASTDTQYF. CDR3 sequence (DNA): TGTGCCAGCAGCTCTACGACTAGCGGGGCTAGCACAGATACGCAGTATTTT.

This clonotype was picked up a small number of times. This sequence joins TRBV7-8 and TRBJ1-5; D call uncertain. There are 17 residues in the CDR3. Germline V CDR1 and CDR2: SGHVS, FQNEAQ. The V end was cut by 5 bases, the J end by 5 bases, with 22 bases between. The CDR3 loop is CASSPPGIERGDQPQHF. The CDR3 DNA sequence: TGTGCCAGCAGCCCCCCTGGGATCGAACGTGGCGATCAGCCCCAGCATTTT. The full variable domain, with the rest looked up from reference TRBV7-8 and TRBJ1-5, is GAGVSQSPRYKVAKRGQDVALRCDPISGHVSLFWYQQALGQGPEFLTYFQNEAQLDKSGLPSDRFFAERPEGSVSTLKIQRTQQEDSAVYLCASSPPGIERGDQPQHFGDGTRLSIL.

This clonotype has a handful of counts. This chain uses TRBV10-2 with TRBJ1-5; D call uncertain. Germline V CDR1 and CDR2: WSHSY, SAAADI. Trimming removed 0 bases at V and 5 bases at J, with 8 bases between. The length of the CDR3 is 14 residues. The CDR3 reads CASSESTGDQPQHF. For the CDR3, the DNA is TGCGCCAGCAGTGAGTCGACGGGAGATCAGCCCCAGCATTTT.

Many counts were recorded for this clonotype. The chain links TRBV4-1 to TRBJ1-1; D perhaps matches TRBD1 (5 bases). This CDR3 is 15 amino acids long. The germline V and J ends were trimmed by 3 bases and 5 bases, with 16 bases remaining between them. Germline assignment: CDR1 MGHRA and CDR2 YSYEKL. The CDR3 is CASSQKGGVGTEAFF. The CDR3, as DNA: TGCGCCAGCAGCCAGAAGGGAGGGGTGGGTACTGAAGCTTTCTTT.

This chain links TRBV9 with TRBJ2-3, with D perhaps matching TRBD1 or TRBD2 (6 bases each). This CDR3 is built from 17 residues. The germline V gene encodes CDR1 SGDLS and CDR2 YYNGEE. V was cut by 4 bases and J by 0 bases, with 18 bases left in between. The CDR3 nucleotides read TGTGCCAGCAGCCACCCACGGTGGGGGGCTAGCACAGATACGCAGTATTTT. Amino acid sequence: CASSHPRWGASTDTQYF.